This T cell receptor beta chain is drawn from a study of shared clonotypes between healthy human individuals. Looked up from germline, CDR1 is LNHDA and CDR2 is SQIVND (reference sequence). V was pared by 4 bases and J by 1 base, with 10 bases between. This CDR3 is built from 14 residues. Sequencing used immunoSEQ multiplex PCR; TCRdb keeps in-frame clones, though not all of them. This sample has 1,100,000 or so clones; approximately 78% occur once, and the top ten carry approximately 0.52%. This rearrangement joins TRBV19 to TRBJ1-1; no firm D call. The TCR originated in a man between 18 and 29 years old in good health. Some clones in this sample may be carry-over from other donors' samples. Sequencing was carried out using memory CD4+ T cells from PBMCs. Described subset: CD45RA-negative fraction. CDR3 nucleotide sequence: TGTGCCAGTAGTAAATTGGACGGGAACACTGAAGCTTTCTTT. This encodes CASSKLDGNTEAFF.